This T cell receptor (beta chain) comes out of a study of OX40 agonist ivuxolimab in advanced cancers. Study details: Patients received the agonistic anti-OX40 (CD134) antibody ivuxolimab. Patient treatment consisted of intravenous ivuxolimab administration every 2 weeks at 0.01 to 10 mg/kg.

Using immunoSEQ multiplex PCR, the repertoire was profiled, and TCRdb retains in-frame clones only, with some absent. In the table there are about 110,000 clones, approximately 90% of which are singletons. Looked up from germline, CDR1 is SGHDN and CDR2 is FVKESK. V dropped 0 bases and J dropped 7 bases, with 18 bases sitting between them. The length of the CDR3 is 16 residues. The chain recombines TRBV14 with TRBJ2-5; D remains unclear. This TCR was recovered from an adult with an advanced solid tumor such as melanoma, head and neck, liver or kidney cancer. Material: CD4+ or CD8+ T cells sorted from blood, obtained in a trial of the OX40 agonist ivuxolimab. CDR3 protein: CASSQDSRVLWATQYF. The CDR3 DNA reads as TGTGCCAGCAGCCAAGATTCAAGGGTGTTATGGGCGACCCAGTACTTC.